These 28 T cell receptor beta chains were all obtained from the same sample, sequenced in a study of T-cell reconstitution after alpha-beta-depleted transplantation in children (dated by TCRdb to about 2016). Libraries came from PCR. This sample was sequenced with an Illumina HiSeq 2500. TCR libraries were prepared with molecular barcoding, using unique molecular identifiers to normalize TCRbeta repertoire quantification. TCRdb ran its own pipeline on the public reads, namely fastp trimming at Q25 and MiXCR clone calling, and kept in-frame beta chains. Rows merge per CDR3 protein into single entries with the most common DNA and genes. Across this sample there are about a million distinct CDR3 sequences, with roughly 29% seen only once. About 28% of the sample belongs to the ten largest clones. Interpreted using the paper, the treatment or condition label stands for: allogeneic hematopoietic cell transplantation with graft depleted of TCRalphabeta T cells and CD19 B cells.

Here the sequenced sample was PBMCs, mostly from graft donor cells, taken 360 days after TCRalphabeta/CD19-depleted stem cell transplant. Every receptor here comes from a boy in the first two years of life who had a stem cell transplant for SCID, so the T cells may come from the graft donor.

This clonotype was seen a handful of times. DNA of the CDR3: TGTGCCAGCAGCGCCAGTCAGGGGACTGAGCAGTTCTTC. Amino acids: CASSASQGTEQFF. V usage is TRBV9 and J usage is TRBJ2-1; possibly TRBD1 for D (6 bases). Trimming left V 3 bases short and J 9 bases short, with 13 bases between. The CDR3 sequence is 13 residues long. Per the germline V gene, CDR1 is SGDLS and CDR2 is YYNGEE.

The CDR3 sequence is CSVAADDPREFF. In DNA form, the CDR3 reads TGCAGCGTTGCCGCGGACGACCCCAGGGAGTTCTTC. V gene TRBV29-1 combines with J gene TRBJ2-1; D is perhaps TRBD1 (5 bases). CDR1 is SQVTM, CDR2 ANQGSEA, per germline. Trimming took 4 bases from V and 14 from J, leaving 18 bases between them. The CDR3 sequence is 12 residues long.

The CDR3 nucleotides are TGCGCCAGCAGCCAAGCGGGACAGCCTCACCTCCCGAACACCATATATTTT. This sequence encodes CASSQAGQPHLPNTIYF. This rearrangement joins TRBV4-3 to TRBJ1-3; 7 nucleotides match TRBD1. The CDR3 contains 17 residues. V lost 1 base, J lost 7 bases, and 13 bases stayed unmatched. The germline V gene encodes CDR1 LGHNA and CDR2 YSLEER.

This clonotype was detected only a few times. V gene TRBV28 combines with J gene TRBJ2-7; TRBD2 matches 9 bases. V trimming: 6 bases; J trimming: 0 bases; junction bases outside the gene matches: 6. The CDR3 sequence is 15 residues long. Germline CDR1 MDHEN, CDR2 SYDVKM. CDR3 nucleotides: TGTGCCAGCAGGCGATATAGCGGGGGCTCCTACGAGCAGTACTTC. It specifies CASRRYSGGSYEQYF.

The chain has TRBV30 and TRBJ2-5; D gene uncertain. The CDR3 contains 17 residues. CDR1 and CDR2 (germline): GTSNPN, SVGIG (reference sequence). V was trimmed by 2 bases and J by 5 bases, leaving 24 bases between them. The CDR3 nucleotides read TGTGCCTGGAGTCGACGGAGATACACCTTTCCGAACGAGACCCAGTACTTC. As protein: CAWSRRRYTFPNETQYF.

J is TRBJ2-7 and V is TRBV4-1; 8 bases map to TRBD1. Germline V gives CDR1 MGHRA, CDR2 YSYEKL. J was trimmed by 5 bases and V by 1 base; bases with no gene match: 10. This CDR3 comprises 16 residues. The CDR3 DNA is TGCGCCAGCAGCCAAGTAATATTGCAGGGGGCCCACGAGCAGTACTTC. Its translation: CASSQVILQGAHEQYF.

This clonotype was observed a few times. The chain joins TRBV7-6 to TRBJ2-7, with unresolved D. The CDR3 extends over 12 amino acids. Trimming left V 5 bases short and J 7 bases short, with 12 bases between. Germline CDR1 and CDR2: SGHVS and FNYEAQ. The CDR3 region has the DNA TGTGCCAGCAGCCCCCCGGATCGTGAGCAGTACTTC. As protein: CASSPPDREQYF. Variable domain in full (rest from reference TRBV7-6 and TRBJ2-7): GAGVSQSPRYKVTKRGQDVALRCDPISGHVSLYWYRQALGQGPEFLTYFNYEAQQDKSGLPNDRFSAERPEGSISTLTIQRTEQRDSAMYRCASSPPDREQYFGPGTRLTVT.

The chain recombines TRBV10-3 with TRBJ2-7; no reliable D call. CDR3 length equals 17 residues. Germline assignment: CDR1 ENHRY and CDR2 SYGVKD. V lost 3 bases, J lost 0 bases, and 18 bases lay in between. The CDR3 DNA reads TGTGCCATCAGTGATCGGGTCACCCCTGGAAGCTCCTACGAGCAGTACTTC. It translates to CAISDRVTPGSSYEQYF.

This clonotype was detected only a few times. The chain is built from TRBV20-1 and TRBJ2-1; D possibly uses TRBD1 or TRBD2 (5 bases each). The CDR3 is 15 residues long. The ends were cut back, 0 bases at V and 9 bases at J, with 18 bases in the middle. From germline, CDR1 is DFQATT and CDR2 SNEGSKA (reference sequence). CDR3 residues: CSARDVKGLEGEQFF. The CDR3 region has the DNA TGCAGTGCTAGAGATGTTAAGGGGCTCGAGGGTGAGCAGTTCTTC.

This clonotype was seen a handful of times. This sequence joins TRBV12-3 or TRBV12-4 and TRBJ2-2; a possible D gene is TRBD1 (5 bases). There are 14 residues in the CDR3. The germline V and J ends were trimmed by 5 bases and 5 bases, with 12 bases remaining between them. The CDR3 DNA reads TGTGCCAGCAGTCCAGGGCCTGCGACCGGGGAGCTGTTTTTT. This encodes CASSPGPATGELFF.

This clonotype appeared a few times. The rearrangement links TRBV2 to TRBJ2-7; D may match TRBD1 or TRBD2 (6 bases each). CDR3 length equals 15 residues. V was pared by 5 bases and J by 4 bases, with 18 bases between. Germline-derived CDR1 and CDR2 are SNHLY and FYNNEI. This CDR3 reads CASSPLRTGAYEQYF. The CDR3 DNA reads TGTGCCAGCAGTCCCCTGCGGACGGGGGCATACGAGCAGTACTTC.

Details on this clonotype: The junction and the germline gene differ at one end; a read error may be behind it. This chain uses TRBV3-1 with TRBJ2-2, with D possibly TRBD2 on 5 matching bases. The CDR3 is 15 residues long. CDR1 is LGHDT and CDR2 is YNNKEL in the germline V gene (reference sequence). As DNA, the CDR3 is TGTGCCAGCAGCCCCAACTTGATTTACACCGGGAAGCTGTTTTTT. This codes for CASSPNLIYTGKLFF.

CDR3 in amino acids: CASSLRTPTGAGTGELFF. In nucleotides, the CDR3 is TGTGCCAGCAGCTTGAGAACACCGACAGGGGCGGGCACCGGGGAGCTGTTTTTT. V gene TRBV7-3 combines with J gene TRBJ2-2; 8 bases align to TRBD1. Germline V gene data show CDR1 as SGHTA and CDR2 as FQGTGA. The length of the CDR3 is 18 residues. Trimming took 3 bases from V and 4 from J; bases not matched to a gene: 13.

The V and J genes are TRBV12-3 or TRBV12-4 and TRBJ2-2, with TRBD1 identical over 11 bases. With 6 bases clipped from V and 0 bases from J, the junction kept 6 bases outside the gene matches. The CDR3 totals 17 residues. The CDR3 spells CASSPGQGVTNTGELFF. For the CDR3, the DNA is TGTGCCAGCAGCCCGGGACAGGGGGTTACGAACACCGGGGAGCTGTTTTTT.

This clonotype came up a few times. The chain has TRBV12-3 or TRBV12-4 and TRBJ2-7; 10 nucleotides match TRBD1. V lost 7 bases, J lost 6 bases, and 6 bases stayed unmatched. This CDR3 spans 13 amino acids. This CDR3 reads CASTRDRGGEQYF. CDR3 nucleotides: TGTGCCAGCACCCGGGACAGGGGCGGCGAGCAGTACTTC.

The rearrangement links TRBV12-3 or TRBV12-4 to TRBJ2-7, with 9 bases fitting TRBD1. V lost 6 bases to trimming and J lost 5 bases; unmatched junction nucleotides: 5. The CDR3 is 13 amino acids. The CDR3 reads CASRRTGVDEQYF. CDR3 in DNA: TGTGCCAGCAGACGGACAGGGGTAGACGAGCAGTACTTC.

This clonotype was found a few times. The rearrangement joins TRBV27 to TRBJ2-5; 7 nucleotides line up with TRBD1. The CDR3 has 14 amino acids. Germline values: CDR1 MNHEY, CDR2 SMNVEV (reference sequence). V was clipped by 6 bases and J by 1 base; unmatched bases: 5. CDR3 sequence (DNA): TGTGCCAGCAGACCAGACAGGGCCCAAGAGACCCAGTACTTC. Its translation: CASRPDRAQETQYF.

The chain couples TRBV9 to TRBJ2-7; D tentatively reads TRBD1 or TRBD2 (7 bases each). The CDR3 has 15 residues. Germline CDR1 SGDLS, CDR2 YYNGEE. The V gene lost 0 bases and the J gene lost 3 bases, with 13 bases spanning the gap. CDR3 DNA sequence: TGTGCCAGCAGCGTAGGGGGGGGACAGCTCTACGAGCAGTACTTC. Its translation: CASSVGGGQLYEQYF.

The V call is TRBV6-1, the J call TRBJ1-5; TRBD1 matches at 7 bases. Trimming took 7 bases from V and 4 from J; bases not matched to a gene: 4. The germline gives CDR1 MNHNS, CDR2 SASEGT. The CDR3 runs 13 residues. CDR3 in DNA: TGTGCCAGCAACAGGGGCAAGAATCAGCCCCAGCATTTT. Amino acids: CASNRGKNQPQHF.

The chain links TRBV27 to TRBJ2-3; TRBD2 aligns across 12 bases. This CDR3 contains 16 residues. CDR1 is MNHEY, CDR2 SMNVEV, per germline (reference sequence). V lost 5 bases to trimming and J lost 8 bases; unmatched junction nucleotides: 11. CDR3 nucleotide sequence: TGTGCCAGCAGTCCCCTCACTAGCGGGGGGTCGCGTACGCAGTATTTT. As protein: CASSPLTSGGSRTQYF.

CDR3 in amino acids: CASSFLPVGGRPWLHNEQFF. CDR3 in DNA: TGCGCCAGCAGCTTTCTGCCAGTCGGGGGGCGTCCATGGCTTCACAATGAGCAGTTCTTC. The chain is built from TRBV5-1 and TRBJ2-1, with a possible D match to TRBD2 (7 bases). From germline, CDR1 is SGHRS and CDR2 YFSETQ. This CDR3 has 20 residues. With 2 bases removed from V and 5 bases from J, the gap between germline ends came to 29 bases.

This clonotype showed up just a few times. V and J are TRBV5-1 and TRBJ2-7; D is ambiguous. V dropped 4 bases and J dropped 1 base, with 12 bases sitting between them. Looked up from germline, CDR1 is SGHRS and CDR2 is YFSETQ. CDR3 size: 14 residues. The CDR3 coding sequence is TGCGCCAGCAGCGCGGCGGCGACATCCTACGAGCAGTACTTC. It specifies CASSAAATSYEQYF.

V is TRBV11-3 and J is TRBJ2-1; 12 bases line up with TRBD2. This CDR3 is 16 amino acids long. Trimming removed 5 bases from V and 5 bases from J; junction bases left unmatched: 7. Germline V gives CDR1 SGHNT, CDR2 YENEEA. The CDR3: CASSGTSGGRDNEQFF. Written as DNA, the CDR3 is TGTGCCAGCAGCGGTACTAGCGGGGGGCGTGACAATGAGCAGTTCTTC.

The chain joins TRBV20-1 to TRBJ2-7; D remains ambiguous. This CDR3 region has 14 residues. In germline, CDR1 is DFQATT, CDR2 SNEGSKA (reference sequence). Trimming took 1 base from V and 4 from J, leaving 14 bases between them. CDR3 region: CSARGLEEPYEQYF. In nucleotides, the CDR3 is TGCAGTGCTAGAGGGCTAGAGGAGCCATACGAGCAGTACTTC.

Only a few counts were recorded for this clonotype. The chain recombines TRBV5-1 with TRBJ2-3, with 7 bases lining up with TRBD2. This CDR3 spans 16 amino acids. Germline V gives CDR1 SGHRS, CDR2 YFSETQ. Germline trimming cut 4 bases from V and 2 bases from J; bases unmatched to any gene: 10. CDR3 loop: CASSPRWGGITDTQYF. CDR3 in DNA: TGCGCCAGCAGCCCCCGGTGGGGGGGGATCACAGATACGCAGTATTTT.

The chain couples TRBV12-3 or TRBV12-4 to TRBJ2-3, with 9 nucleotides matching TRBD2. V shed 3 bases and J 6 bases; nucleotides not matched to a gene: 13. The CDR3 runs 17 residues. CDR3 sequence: CASSFPGTSSAGDTQYF. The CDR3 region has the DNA TGTGCCAGCAGTTTCCCCGGGACTAGCAGTGCTGGGGATACGCAGTATTTT.

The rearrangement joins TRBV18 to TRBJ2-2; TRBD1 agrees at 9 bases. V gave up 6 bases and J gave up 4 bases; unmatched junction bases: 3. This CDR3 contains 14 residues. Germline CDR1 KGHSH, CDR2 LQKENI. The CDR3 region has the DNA TGTGCCAGCTCCGGACAGGGGACCACCGGGGAGCTGTTTTTT. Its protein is CASSGQGTTGELFF.

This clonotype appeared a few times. CDR3 protein: CSATDGGRSTDTQYF. DNA of the CDR3: TGCAGTGCTACGGACGGGGGTCGTAGCACAGATACGCAGTATTTT. The gene calls are TRBV20-1 and TRBJ2-3, with a possible D match to TRBD2 (6 bases). The germline V gene encodes CDR1 DFQATT and CDR2 SNEGSKA (reference sequence). Trimming took off 4 bases at V and 0 bases at J, with 14 bases between the two ends. The CDR3 is 15 amino acids.